Presented here are 29 T cell receptor beta chains from one specimen sequenced in a study of T cell responses to AZD1222 COVID-19 vaccine. This table comes from immunoSEQ multiplex PCR, and its TCRdb copy is limited to in-frame clones, with some not included. This table has 54,000 or so clones, over 70% appearing once. The sample consisted of peripheral blood, taken on day 0 of AZD1222 vaccination. These receptors were collected from an adult in good health.

This clone was picked up one time. V usage is TRBV6-5 and J usage is TRBJ1-2; 8 positions match TRBD1. Germline values: CDR1 MNHEY, CDR2 SVGAGI. J gave up 6 bases and V 0 bases, and 0 bases lay outside the gene matches. The CDR3 consists of 13 residues. Here the CDR3 DNA reads TGTGCCAGCAGTTACTCGGGACAGGATGGCTACACCTTC. Amino acids: CASSYSGQDGYTF.

This chain connects TRBV12-3 or TRBV12-4 to TRBJ1-1; D is unresolved. V lost 5 bases to trimming and J lost 1 base, with 8 bases between them. The CDR3 runs to 13 residues. In DNA form, the CDR3 reads TGTGCCAGCAGTCTTACACCGAACACTGAAGCTTTCTTT. Translating it yields CASSLTPNTEAFF.

This chain links TRBV4-1 with TRBJ2-7; 10 positions agree with TRBD2. The CDR3 has 19 residues. Germline V lookup: CDR1 MGHRA, CDR2 YSYEKL. The junction had 16 bases not matched to a gene; V was cut back by 0 bases and J by 5 bases. The CDR3 sequence: CASSQEVVGLAGAFNEQYF. DNA of the CDR3: TGCGCCAGCAGCCAAGAAGTAGTGGGGCTAGCGGGAGCTTTCAACGAGCAGTACTTC.

The CDR3 is CASSFQGPGEQYF. CDR3 coding DNA: TGTGCCAGCAGTTTCCAGGGCCCGGGCGAGCAGTACTTC. The chain uses TRBV27 and TRBJ2-7, with a possible D match to TRBD1 (5 bases). V lost 3 bases, J lost 6 bases, and 12 bases lay in between. Germline CDR1 MNHEY, CDR2 SMNVEV (reference sequence). This CDR3 has 13 residues.

The chain joins TRBV15 to TRBJ1-4, with D maybe TRBD1 (6 bases). This CDR3 spans 15 amino acids. V dropped 5 bases and J dropped 4 bases, with 14 bases sitting between them. The germline V gene encodes CDR1 LNHNV and CDR2 YYDKDF (reference sequence). The CDR3 region has the DNA TGTGCCACCAGCGAAAGACAGGCCCTTAATGAAAAACTGTTTTTT. Its translation: CATSERQALNEKLFF.

This rearrangement joins TRBV6-1 to TRBJ1-2; D ambiguous. The germline V gene encodes CDR1 MNHNS and CDR2 SASEGT. This CDR3 region has 15 residues. Trimming removed 1 base from V and 4 bases from J, with 13 bases in between. CDR3 loop: CASSEVGEGSYGYTF. CDR3 bases: TGTGCCAGCAGTGAAGTTGGGGAGGGAAGCTATGGCTACACCTTC.

This rearrangement joins TRBV15 to TRBJ2-7; D might be TRBD1 or TRBD2, each matching 5 bases. In germline, CDR1 is LNHNV, CDR2 YYDKDF (reference sequence). V gave up 3 bases and J gave up 6 bases, with 15 bases separating them. There are 14 residues in the CDR3. CDR3 sequence reads: CATSSEGPLAEQYF. The CDR3 DNA is TGTGCCACCAGCAGTGAGGGGCCTCTAGCCGAGCAGTACTTC.

The chain employs TRBV18 and TRBJ2-6; weak D call: TRBD1 (5 bases). Germline V gives CDR1 KGHSH, CDR2 LQKENI. The germline V and J ends were trimmed by 3 bases and 0 bases, with 6 bases remaining between them. This CDR3 has 15 amino acids. The CDR3 coding sequence is TGTGCCAGCTCACCGACAGTCTCTGGGGCCAACGTCCTGACTTTC. Translating gives CASSPTVSGANVLTF.

The chain joins TRBV27 to TRBJ2-7, with 12 bases aligning to TRBD2. V was clipped by 6 bases and J by 0 bases; unmatched bases: 12. In germline, CDR1 is MNHEY, CDR2 SMNVEV (reference sequence). The CDR3 has 18 residues. The CDR3 loop is CASSRIRTSGDSSYEQYF. DNA for the CDR3: TGTGCCAGCAGCCGAATTCGGACTAGCGGGGACAGCTCCTACGAGCAGTACTTC.

This sequence joins TRBV14 and TRBJ1-2, with 7 positions matching TRBD1. The CDR3 has 17 residues. CDR1 and CDR2 from the germline V gene are SGHDN and FVKESK. Trimming cost V 1 base and J 8 bases; bases outside gene matches: 16. The CDR3: CASSQGDTRRGPGGYTF. In DNA, the CDR3 is TGTGCCAGCAGCCAAGGCGACACCAGAAGGGGGCCCGGGGGCTACACCTTC. The variable domain in full, completed from reference TRBV14 and TRBJ1-2, reads EAGVTQFPSHSVIEKGQTVTLRCDPISGHDNLYWYRRVMGKEIKFLLHFVKESKQDESGMPNNRFLAERTGGTYSTLKVQPAELEDSGVYFCASSQGDTRRGPGGYTFGSGTRLTVV.

In nucleotides, the CDR3 is TGTGCCACCAGCCCTAAACAGGGCAACACAGATACGCAGTATTTT. Translated: CATSPKQGNTDTQYF. The chain uses TRBV15 and TRBJ2-3; tentatively, D is TRBD1 (6 bases). Germline CDR1 reads LNHNV; CDR2 reads YYDKDF (reference sequence). V shed 5 bases and J shed 2 bases, with 14 bases lying between them. The length of the CDR3 is 15 residues.

This chain connects TRBV6-5 to TRBJ1-2, with D tentatively TRBD1 (5 bases). Trimming pared 6 bases from V and 6 bases from J, leaving 11 bases between. The CDR3 extends over 12 amino acids. Germline CDR1 reads MNHEY; CDR2 reads SVGAGI. The DNA for the CDR3 is TGTGCCAGCAGCATGCAGGGTGATGGCTACACCTTC. It yields the protein CASSMQGDGYTF.

The chain joins TRBV29-1 to TRBJ1-3; D is uncertain. V shed 2 bases and J shed 2 bases, with 7 bases lying between them. CDR3 length: 13 residues. Germline loops: CDR1 SQVTM, CDR2 ANQGSEA. The CDR3 reads CSVERGPGNTIYF. CDR3 coding DNA: TGCAGCGTTGAACGGGGTCCTGGAAACACCATATATTTT.

The V call is TRBV24-1, the J call TRBJ1-1; D is uncertain. The CDR3 runs to 12 residues. Germline CDR1 is KGHDR and CDR2 is SFDVKD. V was cut by 7 bases and J by 1 base, with 6 bases left in between. CDR3 DNA: TGTGCCACCAGGGGGTCGAACACTGAAGCTTTCTTT. Encoded protein: CATRGSNTEAFF.

The chain combines TRBV6-5 with TRBJ2-1; no clear D gene. Looked up from germline, CDR1 is MNHEY and CDR2 is SVGAGI. This CDR3 has 14 amino acids. Trimming removed 6 bases at V and 2 bases at J, with 11 bases between. The DNA for the CDR3 is TGTGCCAGCAGCCCCCCCGTCCCCTACAATGAGCAGTTCTTC. Its protein product is CASSPPVPYNEQFF.

The CDR3 loop is CASSFSGGNYNEQFF. CDR3 coding DNA: TGTGCCAGCAGCTTTAGCGGGGGGAACTACAATGAGCAGTTCTTC. V gene TRBV7-2 combines with J gene TRBJ2-1; 10 bases agree with TRBD2. CDR1 is SGHTA and CDR2 is FQGNSA in the germline V gene. Trimming at V came to 3 bases and at J to 3 bases, leaving 2 bases not matched to a gene. This CDR3 region has 15 residues.

V usage is TRBV25-1 and J usage is TRBJ1-6; D remains unclear. With 3 bases removed from V and 9 bases from J, the gap between germline ends came to 12 bases. Germline CDR1 MGHDK, CDR2 SYGVNS. There are 14 residues in the CDR3. CDR3 DNA: TGTGCCAGCAGTGAGGCCAGACTCTCTTCACCCCTCCACTTT. Protein sequence: CASSEARLSSPLHF.

The genes are TRBV19 and TRBJ2-5; 9 bases are a match to TRBD1. The trim removed 1 base at V and 2 bases at J, leaving 2 bases unmatched. Germline V gene lookup returns CDR1 LNHDA and CDR2 SQIVND (reference sequence). CDR3 length: 15 residues. CDR3: CASSIADRGQETQYF. The CDR3 bases are TGTGCCAGTAGTATAGCCGACAGGGGGCAAGAGACCCAGTACTTC. The full variable domain, completed using reference TRBV19 and TRBJ2-5, is DGGITQSPKYLFRKEGQNVTLSCEQNLNHDAMYWYRQDPGQGLRLIYYSQIVNDFQKGDIAEGYSVSREKKESFPLTVTSAQKNPTAFYLCASSIADRGQETQYFGPGTRLLVL.

The chain carries TRBV9 and TRBJ1-2; maybe TRBD1 (5 bases). This CDR3 has 13 residues. The ends were cut back, 0 bases at V and 4 bases at J, with 7 bases in the middle. Germline V gene lookup returns CDR1 SGDLS and CDR2 YYNGEE. CDR3: CASSVGGGYGYTF. In DNA, the CDR3 is TGTGCCAGCAGCGTAGGGGGGGGCTATGGCTACACCTTC. The entire variable domain, with the rest obtained from reference TRBV9 and TRBJ1-2, is as follows: DSGVTQTPKHLITATGQRVTLRCSPRSGDLSVYWYQQSLDQGLQFLIQYYNGEERAKGNILERFSAQQFPDLHSELNLSSLELGDSALYFCASSVGGGYGYTFGSGTRLTVV.

V usage is TRBV19 and J usage is TRBJ1-1; a weak D match, TRBD1 (6 bases). This CDR3 comprises 16 residues. The V gene lost 3 bases and the J gene lost 7 bases, with 21 bases spanning the gap. The germline V gene encodes CDR1 LNHDA and CDR2 SQIVND (reference sequence). CDR3 nucleotide sequence: TGTGCCAGTAGTATTGGGGGGGCGAGATGGCCCCTTGAAGCTTTCTTT. It codes for CASSIGGARWPLEAFF.

The J gene is TRBJ1-2, the V gene TRBV20-1; 8 bases are shared with TRBD1. CDR1 and CDR2 (germline): DFQATT, SNEGSKA (reference sequence). V shed 7 bases, J shed 8 bases, and the junction held 6 bases outside the gene matches. The CDR3 has 11 amino acids. The CDR3 DNA is TGCAGTGAGCGGACAGGGAGAGGCTACACCTTC. It encodes CSERTGRGYTF.

The CDR3 is CASTETGPYGYTF. CDR3 DNA sequence: TGTGCCAGTACCGAAACAGGCCCCTATGGCTACACCTTC. This chain joins TRBV19 and TRBJ1-2, with TRBD1 as a possible D gene (5 bases). V was trimmed by 7 bases and J by 4 bases, leaving 13 bases between them. CDR3 size: 13 residues. Germline V gives CDR1 LNHDA, CDR2 SQIVND (reference sequence).

The rearrangement uses TRBV5-1 and TRBJ2-4, with D uncertain. With 0 bases removed from V and 1 base from J, the gap between germline ends came to 5 bases. The length of the CDR3 is 14 residues. The germline V gene encodes CDR1 SGHRS and CDR2 YFSETQ. The CDR3 sequence: CASSLVSAKNIQYF. The CDR3 DNA follows: TGCGCCAGCAGCTTGGTCTCGGCCAAAAACATTCAGTACTTC.

The gene calls are TRBV11-2 and TRBJ2-7; 7 bases line up with TRBD1. Trimming cost V 4 bases and J 0 bases; bases outside gene matches: 3. The CDR3 is made up of 14 amino acids. Germline values: CDR1 SGHAT, CDR2 FQNNGV. The CDR3 loop is CASSSTGPSYEQYF. Here the CDR3 DNA reads TGTGCCAGCAGCTCGACAGGGCCCTCCTACGAGCAGTACTTC.

The rearrangement joins TRBV3-1 (or the pseudogene TRBV3-2) to TRBJ2-7; tentative D call: TRBD2 (6 bases). The V end lost 2 bases, the J end lost 4 bases, and 12 bases lay between the germline ends. Germline CDR1 LGHDT, CDR2 YNNKEL (reference sequence). The CDR3 totals 14 residues. CDR3 nucleotide sequence: TGTGCCAGCAGCCAAATCAATGGGGGGTACGAGCAGTACTTC. The encoded protein is CASSQINGGYEQYF.

The chain carries TRBV4-1 and TRBJ2-2; 7 bases line up with TRBD2. The ends lost 1 base at V and 1 base at J; junction bases unmatched: 3. This CDR3 contains 16 residues. The germline CDR1 and CDR2 sequences are MGHRA and YSYEKL. The DNA for the CDR3 is TGCGCCAGCAGCCAAGGTGGCGGGAGGAACACCGGGGAGCTGTTTTTT. It codes for CASSQGGGRNTGELFF.

The CDR3, as DNA: TGTGCCTGGAGTGTACGATTTTTCTCTGGAAACACCATATATTTT. Its translation is CAWSVRFFSGNTIYF. The chain has TRBV30 and TRBJ1-3; unclear D gene. Germline-derived CDR1 and CDR2 are GTSNPN and SVGIG (reference sequence). The CDR3 has 15 residues. The ends were cut back, 0 bases at V and 0 bases at J, with 9 bases in the middle.

V and J are TRBV29-1 and TRBJ1-4, with 9 bases that match TRBD1. Germline assignment: CDR1 SQVTM and CDR2 ANQGSEA. Trimming at V came to 7 bases and at J to 3 bases, leaving 12 bases not matched to a gene. CDR3 length: 16 residues. The CDR3 region is CSARSRDRASNEKLFF. DNA for the CDR3: TGCAGCGCCCGGTCCCGGGACAGGGCTTCTAATGAAAAACTGTTTTTT.

V usage is TRBV6-5 and J usage is TRBJ1-4; 9 nucleotides agree with TRBD1. Germline assignment: CDR1 MNHEY and CDR2 SVGAGI. The CDR3 extends over 14 amino acids. The ends lost 8 bases at V and 8 bases at J; junction bases unmatched: 9. The CDR3 DNA sequence: TGTGCCAGCGCTCCCGGGACAGGGATGGAAAAACTGTTTTTT. This codes for CASAPGTGMEKLFF.